This T cell receptor beta chain was sequenced in a study of T-cell memory formation after mild COVID-19. V dropped 8 bases and J dropped 0; count of bases not matched to a gene: 5. The CDR3 length is 15 residues. Germline CDR1 MDHEN, CDR2 SYDVKM. The study's findings and limits: For contracting clones, CD4+ ones sat mainly in CM and EM, CD8+ in EMRA. Contracting clones from day 15 to 85 showed balanced CD4/CD8; later expanders favored CD4+. SARS-CoV-2 specificity was not confirmed for second-wave clones peaking on day 37.

In the case of this clonotype: The antigen is unknown.

The TCR alpha and TCR beta cDNA libraries, bearing sample barcodes and UMIs, were generated by 5'RACE using constant-segment primers. TCRdb redid the calling of the 5' RACE reads with MiXCR, one entry per CDR3 protein. The data contain some 100,000 distinct CDR3 sequences, over 8.5% of them seen just once; the ten biggest clones take up approximately 40%. The material sequenced was PBMCs or a T cell subset sorted from them (not recorded which). The V call is TRBV28, the J call TRBJ2-3; 10 bases map to TRBD1. The receptor was derived from a young man who had mild COVID-19 (a few samples of this study predate the infection). Cell type and time point are not known. The CDR3 DNA sequence: TGTGCCAGCCGGGGACAGGGGAGGAGCACAGATACGCAGTATTTT. Its protein is CASRGQGRSTDTQYF.